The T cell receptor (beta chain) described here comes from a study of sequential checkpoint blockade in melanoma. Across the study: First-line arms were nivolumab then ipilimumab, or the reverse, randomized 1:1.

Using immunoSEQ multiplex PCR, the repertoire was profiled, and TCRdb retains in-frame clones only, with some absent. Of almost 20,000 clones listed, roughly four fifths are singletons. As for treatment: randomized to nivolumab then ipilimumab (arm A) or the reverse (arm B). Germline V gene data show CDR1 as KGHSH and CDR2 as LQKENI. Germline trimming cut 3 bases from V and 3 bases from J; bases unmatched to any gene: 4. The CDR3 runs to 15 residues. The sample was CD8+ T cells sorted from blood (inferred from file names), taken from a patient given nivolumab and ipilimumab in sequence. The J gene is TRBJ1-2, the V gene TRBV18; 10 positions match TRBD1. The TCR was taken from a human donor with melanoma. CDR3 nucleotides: TGTGCCAGCTCACCCCTGGACAGGGGGGACTATGGCTACACCTTC. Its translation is CASSPLDRGDYGYTF. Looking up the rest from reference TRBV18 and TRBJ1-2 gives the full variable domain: NAGVMQNPRHLVRRRGQEARLRCSPMKGHSHVYWYRQLPEEGLKFMVYLQKENIIDESGMPKERFSAEFPKEGPSILRIQQVVRGDSAAYFCASSPLDRGDYGYTFGSGTRLTVV.